The 11 T cell receptor beta chains listed next were all sequenced from one sample in a study of OX40 agonist ivuxolimab in advanced cancers. Clones were read by immunoSEQ multiplex PCR, and TCRdb kept only the in-frame ones, dropping some. The sample yields about 48,000 clones, roughly 87% seen once. Sequenced here: CD4+ or CD8+ T cells sorted from blood, sampled in a trial of the OX40 agonist ivuxolimab. Source of these receptors: an adult with an advanced solid tumor such as melanoma, head and neck, liver or kidney cancer.

The chain has TRBV19 and TRBJ1-5; D is uncertain. Germline CDR1 and CDR2: LNHDA and SQIVND (reference sequence). Trimming took 7 bases from V and 0 from J, leaving 16 bases between them. CDR3 length equals 16 residues. The CDR3 bases are TGTGCCAGTATCCGGAGGCCCACGGATAGCAATCAGCCCCAGCATTTT. This gives the protein CASIRRPTDSNQPQHF. The full variable domain, its missing parts supplied by reference TRBV19 and TRBJ1-5, is DGGITQSPKYLFRKEGQNVTLSCEQNLNHDAMYWYRQDPGQGLRLIYYSQIVNDFQKGDIAEGYSVSREKKESFPLTVTSAQKNPTAFYLCASIRRPTDSNQPQHFGDGTRLSIL.

The chain links TRBV19 to TRBJ2-2; perhaps TRBD2 as D (6 bases). The germline CDR1 and CDR2 sequences are LNHDA and SQIVND (reference sequence). CDR3 size: 14 residues. The V gene lost 6 bases and the J gene lost 2 bases, with 10 bases spanning the gap. The CDR3 reads CASRAGLNTGELFF. The CDR3 DNA follows: TGTGCCAGTAGGGCGGGACTCAACACCGGGGAGCTGTTTTTT.

This chain connects TRBV28 to TRBJ2-7, with 9 nucleotides matching TRBD2. Per germline, CDR1 MDHEN and CDR2 SYDVKM. V was clipped by 10 bases and J by 6 bases; unmatched bases: 7. This CDR3 comprises 12 residues. CDR3 in amino acids: CATGTSWPEQYF. The CDR3 DNA sequence: TGTGCCACGGGGACTAGCTGGCCCGAGCAGTACTTC.

By share, this clone ranks as medium-sized (0.01 to 0.1%). The chain has TRBV15 and TRBJ1-1, with D hard to call. Germline CDR1 reads LNHNV; CDR2 reads YYDKDF (reference sequence). V was pared by 0 bases and J by 7 bases, with 6 bases between. There are 12 residues in the CDR3. The CDR3 reads CATSRDYSEAFF. Written as DNA, the CDR3 is TGTGCCACCAGCAGAGATTATAGTGAAGCTTTCTTT.

This sequence joins TRBV9 and TRBJ2-5, with 10 bases lining up with TRBD2. This CDR3 is 16 amino acids long. Trimming at V came to 3 bases and at J to 0 bases, leaving 5 bases not matched to a gene. Germline V gene sequence: CDR1 SGDLS, CDR2 YYNGEE. The CDR3 DNA reads as TGTGCCAGCAGCGCTCTAGCGGGGGCCCACCAAGAGACCCAGTACTTC. It encodes CASSALAGAHQETQYF.

The genes are TRBV7-6 and TRBJ2-3, with D maybe TRBD2 (5 bases). This CDR3 has 18 residues. The germline gives CDR1 SGHVS, CDR2 FNYEAQ. V dropped 0 bases and J dropped 0 bases, with 16 bases sitting between them. The chain's CDR3 is CASSLASISGSSTDTQYF. The CDR3 nucleotides read TGTGCCAGCAGCTTAGCTAGTATAAGCGGCTCTAGCACAGATACGCAGTATTTT.

V gene TRBV28 combines with J gene TRBJ2-7, with D perhaps matching TRBD2 (6 bases). The CDR3 consists of 13 residues. V was clipped by 4 bases and J by 6 bases, with 13 bases between them. Per the germline V gene, CDR1 is MDHEN and CDR2 is SYDVKM. The CDR3 coding sequence is TGTGCCAGCAGTTCATCCCAGGGAGGCGAGCAGTACGTC. Translating it yields CASSSSQGGEQYV.

The chain combines TRBV28 with TRBJ1-3; D unclear. CDR1 and CDR2 from the germline V gene are MDHEN and SYDVKM. The CDR3 has 14 amino acids. V gave up 4 bases and J gave up 0 bases, with 7 bases separating them. The CDR3 loop is CASSSPTSGNTIYF. Here the CDR3 DNA reads TGTGCCAGCAGTTCCCCCACCTCTGGAAACACCATATATTTT.

The chain carries TRBV27 and TRBJ1-2; D unresolved. The CDR3 length is 13 residues. Germline V CDR1 and CDR2: MNHEY, SMNVEV (reference sequence). The V end lost 4 bases, the J end lost 4 bases, and 10 bases lay between the germline ends. CDR3 region: CASSYGPLYGYTF. CDR3 in DNA: TGTGCCAGCAGTTACGGGCCGCTCTATGGCTACACCTTC.

The table lists this clone with a few counts. This sample also contains other DNA sequences that code for the same CDR3. The CDR3 protein is CASSPGTGGTDTQYF. CDR3 bases: TGTGCCAGTTCACCCGGGACAGGGGGTACAGATACGCAGTATTTT. The chain carries TRBV19 and TRBJ2-3; TRBD1 matches 11 bases. The germline gives CDR1 LNHDA, CDR2 SQIVND (reference sequence). The ends lost 8 bases at V and 3 bases at J; junction bases unmatched: 7. CDR3 length: 15 amino acids.

V gene TRBV13 combines with J gene TRBJ2-5, with D tentatively TRBD2 (5 bases). Looked up from germline, CDR1 is PRHDT and CDR2 is FYEKMQ (reference sequence). Deletions cut 0 bases from V and 9 bases from J, with 11 bases between. This CDR3 spans 13 amino acids. The CDR3 sequence: CASSLGRYGAQYF. DNA of the CDR3: TGTGCCAGCAGCTTAGGCCGGTACGGGGCCCAGTACTTC.